These 22 T cell receptor beta chains were all obtained from the same sample, sequenced in a study of T cell repertoires in cytomegalovirus infection. TCRdb re-derived calls from the reads in MiXCR, one entry per CDR3 protein. The table includes approximately 290,000 distinct CDR3 sequences, about 26% detected once. Sequences were obtained from PBMCs. These receptors all come from a human donor in good health (CMV status not recorded). Some clones in this sample may be carry-over from other donors' samples.

In its sample, this clonotype was seen a few times. V is TRBV20-1 and J is TRBJ2-4; the match to TRBD1 covers 8 bases. CDR3 length: 11 residues. Germline trimming cut 8 bases from V and 8 bases from J; bases unmatched to any gene: 5. CDR1 is DFQATT and CDR2 is SNEGSKA in the germline V gene (reference sequence). CDR3 coding DNA: TGCAGTACAGACAGGGGAGACATTCAGTACTTC. Its protein is CSTDRGDIQYF.

The gene calls are TRBV27 and TRBJ1-1; 7 bases match TRBD1. The CDR3 contains 13 residues. V lost 10 bases to trimming and J lost 8 bases; unmatched junction nucleotides: 13. Germline V lookup: CDR1 MNHEY, CDR2 SMNVEV (reference sequence). Written as DNA, the CDR3 is TGTGCCACCAGGGAATGGGACAGTGAAGAAGCTTTCTTT. Protein: CATREWDSEEAFF.

This clonotype was counted ten times or more. The chain is built from TRBV12-3 or TRBV12-4 and TRBJ1-2; D may be TRBD1 (5 bases). Trimming removed 5 bases from V and 5 bases from J, with 12 bases in between. The length of the CDR3 is 13 residues. Here the CDR3 DNA reads TGTGCCAGCAGTGCTCAGGGCTCTTATGGCTACACCTTC. Protein sequence: CASSAQGSYGYTF.

The V gene is TRBV20-1, the J gene TRBJ2-4, with D hard to call. Trimming cost V 6 bases and J 1 base, with 10 bases left between them. This CDR3 has 13 amino acids. Germline lookup yields CDR1 DFQATT and CDR2 SNEGSKA (reference sequence). The CDR3 sequence is CSARPLAKNIQYF. The CDR3 DNA reads TGCAGTGCACGACCTCTTGCCAAAAACATTCAGTACTTC.

The chain has TRBV20-1 and TRBJ2-1; 7 bases map to TRBD2. CDR3 length equals 15 residues. V shed 2 bases, J shed 7 bases, and the junction held 11 bases outside the gene matches. CDR1 DFQATT and CDR2 SNEGSKA come from the germline V gene (reference sequence). CDR3 protein: CSARFGLVSSNEQFF. The CDR3 nucleotides are TGCAGTGCTAGATTCGGACTAGTAAGTTCGAATGAGCAGTTCTTC.

The chain has TRBV18 and TRBJ2-2; D call uncertain. Trimming removed 1 base from V and 0 bases from J, with 15 bases in between. The CDR3 is 18 amino acids. Germline V gene sequence: CDR1 KGHSH, CDR2 LQKENI. The CDR3 nucleotides read TGTGCCAGCTCACCACGCAAGTGGGTGTTCGCGAACACCGGGGAGCTGTTTTTT. Residues: CASSPRKWVFANTGELFF.

This clonotype was detected once. This clone may be a read error of a much larger clone one base away. The conserved final phenylalanine or tryptophan is absent from the CDR3, which likely points to a read error. This rearrangement joins TRBV6-8 to TRBJ1-1, with TRBD1 matching over 12 bases. J lost 4 bases, V lost 2 bases, and 11 bases had no gene match. The CDR3 is 18 residues long. Germline V gene lookup returns CDR1 MNHGY and CDR2 SAAAGT. The CDR3 loop reads CASSYGGQGATMGTEAFS. For the CDR3, the DNA is TGTGCCAGCAGTTACGGGGGACAGGGGGCGACGATGGGCACTGAAGCTTTCTCT.

In this sample, this clonotype turned up many times. The V gene is TRBV7-2, the J gene TRBJ1-5; weak D call: TRBD1 (5 bases). This CDR3 is 15 amino acids long. Germline V CDR1 and CDR2: SGHTA, FQGNSA. V gave up 2 bases and J gave up 5 bases, with 13 bases separating them. The CDR3 here is CASSLNTGTDQPQHF. The CDR3 nucleotides are TGTGCCAGCAGCTTAAATACCGGGACTGATCAGCCCCAGCATTTT.

The V and J genes are TRBV6-1 and TRBJ1-1; D gene ambiguous. Germline V CDR1 and CDR2: MNHNS, SASEGT. Trimming removed 0 bases at V and 6 bases at J, with 5 bases between. CDR3 length equals 12 residues. As DNA, the CDR3 is TGTGCCAGCAGTGAAGCTGGAGCTGAAGCTTTCTTT. It translates to CASSEAGAEAFF.

This clonotype was seen only a few times. The CDR3 sequence is CASSPGQGRTLFF. The CDR3 DNA follows: TGTGCCAGCAGCCCCGGACAGGGTCGAACTTTGTTCTTC. The chain links TRBV7-2 to TRBJ2-1, with TRBD1 identical over 8 bases. Germline CDR1 reads SGHTA; CDR2 reads FQGNSA. There are 13 residues in the CDR3. Germline trimming cut 5 bases from V and 15 bases from J; bases unmatched to any gene: 12. Combining the CDR3 with reference TRBV7-2 and TRBJ2-1 gives the whole variable domain GAGVSQSPSNKVTEKGKDVELRCDPISGHTALYWYRQSLGQGLEFLIYFQGNSAPDKSGLPSDRFSAERTGGSVSTLTIQRTQQEDSAVYLCASSPGQGRTLFFGPGTRLTVL.

This clonotype has more than one count but fewer than ten. This chain connects TRBV29-1 to TRBJ2-3; TRBD2 matches 12 bases. The CDR3 runs to 15 residues. The V and J ends lost 6 bases and 1 base, in that order; junction bases with no gene match: 5. Germline values: CDR1 SQVTM, CDR2 ANQGSEA. In DNA form, the CDR3 reads TGCAGCGTGGGCCGACTAGCGGGGGGCACAGATACGCAGTATTTT. Translation: CSVGRLAGGTDTQYF.

The V and J genes are TRBV11-2 and TRBJ1-2; 8 bases are a match to TRBD1. Germline CDR1 reads SGHAT; CDR2 reads FQNNGV. Trimming removed 6 bases from V and 4 bases from J; junction bases left unmatched: 13. There are 16 residues in the CDR3. CDR3: CASRPGGTGRGYGYTF. CDR3 DNA sequence: TGTGCCAGCAGGCCGGGCGGGACAGGAAGGGGCTATGGCTACACCTTC.

This clonotype was seen repeatedly, ten times or more. The chain employs TRBV28 and TRBJ1-5; tentative D call: TRBD1 (5 bases). This CDR3 has 14 amino acids. The V end was cut by 2 bases, the J end by 5 bases, with 10 bases between. Germline V gene lookup returns CDR1 MDHEN and CDR2 SYDVKM. CDR3 in amino acids: CASSLGAAHQPQHF. Written as DNA, the CDR3 is TGTGCCAGCAGTTTAGGGGCAGCTCATCAGCCCCAGCATTTT.

V usage is TRBV18 and J usage is TRBJ1-6, with D maybe TRBD1 (6 bases). CDR1 is KGHSH and CDR2 is LQKENI in the germline V gene. The CDR3 totals 13 residues. The V end was cut by 3 bases, the J end by 10 bases, with 10 bases between. The CDR3 nucleotides are TGTGCCAGCTCACCCTCAGGGGACTCACCCCTCCACTTT. This encodes CASSPSGDSPLHF.

This clonotype was picked up many times. The chain is built from TRBV6-2 or TRBV6-3 and TRBJ2-4; 8 nucleotides line up with TRBD1. The trim removed 4 bases at V and 9 bases at J, leaving 5 bases unmatched. The CDR3 is 13 amino acids. The germline CDR1 and CDR2 sequences are MNHEY and SVGEGT. The CDR3 DNA follows: TGTGCCAGCAGTTTGCTACAGGGGGGCATTCAGTACTTC. It yields the protein CASSLLQGGIQYF.

The CDR3: CASRLLAGSSGNIQYF. In DNA form, the CDR3 reads TGTGCCAGCAGGCTACTAGCGGGCTCTTCGGGAAACATTCAGTACTTC. V gene TRBV6-2 or TRBV6-3 combines with J gene TRBJ2-4; 9 positions match TRBD2. The CDR3 loop spans 16 amino acids. Germline trimming cut 6 bases from V and 6 bases from J; bases unmatched to any gene: 12. CDR1 and CDR2 from the germline V gene are MNHEY and SVGEGT.

There are a few counts of this clonotype. The CDR3 bases are TGTGCCAGCAGCTTCTGGGGACGAGGCTACACCTTC. As protein: CASSFWGRGYTF. The rearrangement links TRBV7-6 to TRBJ1-2, with a weak D call TRBD1 (5 bases). This CDR3 is 12 amino acids long. With 3 bases removed from V and 8 bases from J, the gap between germline ends came to 10 bases. Germline CDR1 SGHVS, CDR2 FNYEAQ.

The sample holds a few counts of this clonotype. This chain uses TRBV9 with TRBJ1-6; 12 nucleotides align to TRBD1. In germline, CDR1 is SGDLS, CDR2 YYNGEE. V was pared by 0 bases and J by 10 bases, with 2 bases of the junction left unmatched. The CDR3 has 15 amino acids. CDR3 residues: CASSVGGQGASPLHF. In DNA, the CDR3 is TGTGCCAGCAGCGTAGGGGGACAGGGGGCCTCACCCCTCCACTTT.

This rearrangement joins TRBV20-1 to TRBJ2-3, with 16 bases fitting TRBD2. Germline loops: CDR1 DFQATT, CDR2 SNEGSKA (reference sequence). V was pared by 2 bases and J by 4 bases, with 15 bases of the junction left unmatched. The CDR3 runs 20 residues. The CDR3 bases are TGCAGTGCTAGACATCCGGGACTAGCGGGAGGGCGAGAGGGTCCAGATACGCAGTATTTT. Its translation is CSARHPGLAGGREGPDTQYF.

The V call is TRBV7-8, the J call TRBJ2-1; a weak D match, TRBD2 (6 bases). The germline V and J ends were trimmed by 5 bases and 7 bases, with 21 bases remaining between them. The V gene's germline CDR1 is SGHVS and CDR2 FQNEAQ. The CDR3 is 16 residues long. The CDR3 coding sequence is TGTGCCAGCAGCGCGTCCCGACTAGTGTCGCCAAATGAGCAGTTCTTC. Encoded protein: CASSASRLVSPNEQFF. Complete variable domain (other parts from reference TRBV7-8 and TRBJ2-1): GAGVSQSPRYKVAKRGQDVALRCDPISGHVSLFWYQQALGQGPEFLTYFQNEAQLDKSGLPSDRFFAERPEGSVSTLKIQRTQQEDSAVYLCASSASRLVSPNEQFFGPGTRLTVL.

The V and J genes are TRBV10-3 and TRBJ1-5; D call uncertain. Germline V gene lookup returns CDR1 ENHRY and CDR2 SYGVKD. The V and J ends lost 2 bases and 5 bases respectively, with 7 bases between them. The CDR3 has 13 amino acids. Written as DNA, the CDR3 is TGTGCCATCAGTGAGGGCTGGGATCAGCCCCAGCATTTT. It yields the protein CAISEGWDQPQHF.

This clonotype was counted many times. The chain carries TRBV6-1 and TRBJ2-3, with D uncertain. Germline V gives CDR1 MNHNS, CDR2 SASEGT. The CDR3 has 14 residues. Trimming cost V 4 bases and J 0 bases, with 8 bases left between them. CDR3: CASSGYGSTDTQYF. The CDR3 DNA reads as TGTGCCAGCAGTGGATACGGTAGCACAGATACGCAGTATTTT.